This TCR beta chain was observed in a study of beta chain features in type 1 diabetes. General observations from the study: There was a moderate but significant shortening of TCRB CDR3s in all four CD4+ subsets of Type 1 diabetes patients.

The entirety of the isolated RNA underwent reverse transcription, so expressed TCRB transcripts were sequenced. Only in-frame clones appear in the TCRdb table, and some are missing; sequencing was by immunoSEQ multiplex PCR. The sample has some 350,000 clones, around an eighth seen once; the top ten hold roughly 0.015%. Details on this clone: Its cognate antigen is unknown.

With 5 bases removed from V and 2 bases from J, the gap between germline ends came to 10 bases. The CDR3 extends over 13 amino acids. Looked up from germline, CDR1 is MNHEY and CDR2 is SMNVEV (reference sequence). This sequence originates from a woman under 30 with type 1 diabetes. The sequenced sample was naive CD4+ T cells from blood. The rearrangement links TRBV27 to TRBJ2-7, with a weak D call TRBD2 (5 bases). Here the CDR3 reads CASSPPGAYEQYF. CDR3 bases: TGTGCCAGCAGTCCCCCCGGGGCCTACGAGCAGTACTTC.